Sequencing of this T cell receptor beta chain was carried out in a study of T cell changes during pregnancy in multiple sclerosis. Profiled with immunoSEQ multiplex PCR; TCRdb holds only in-frame clones, not every one. Of roughly 68,000 clones in the sample, 92% were seen once. The V and J ends lost 2 bases and 5 bases, in that order; junction bases with no gene match: 2. This CDR3 spans 14 amino acids. Germline-derived CDR1 and CDR2 are SGHDT and YYEEEE. This sequence joins TRBV5-6 and TRBJ1-5, with 9 bases identical to TRBD1. The specimen was peripheral blood, collected in the second trimester of pregnancy. The clonotype comes from a female donor in good health, enrolled as a control in a pregnancy study. CDR3 bases: TGTGCCAGCAGCTTTTGGGACAGGGATCAGCCCCAGCATTTT. Protein sequence: CASSFWDRDQPQHF. The full variable domain, completed using reference TRBV5-6 and TRBJ1-5, is DAGVTQSPTHLIKTRGQQVTLRCSPKSGHDTVSWYQQALGQGPQFIFQYYEEEERQRGNFPDRFSGHQFPNYSSELNVNALLLGDSALYLCASSFWDRDQPQHFGDGTRLSIL.